These 15 T cell receptor beta chains were sequenced from one sample in a study of identical twins. TCRdb re-analysed the 5' RACE reads in MiXCR, keeping a single row per CDR3 protein. The sample shows about 490,000 distinct CDR3 sequences, 12% to 15% of them seen only once. This same sample was also part of a study on yellow fever vaccine responses in identical twins.

Source material: CD4+ T cells sorted from blood. These receptors originate from a young woman in good health.

This chain links TRBV19 with TRBJ2-3, with no clear D. Trimming removed 6 bases at V and 1 base at J, with 8 bases between. Looked up from germline, CDR1 is LNHDA and CDR2 is SQIVND (reference sequence). This CDR3 contains 13 residues. This CDR3 reads CASSGRRTDTQYF. The CDR3, as DNA: TGTGCCAGTAGCGGACGCCGCACAGATACGCAGTATTTT.

This clonotype showed up just a few times. The rearrangement uses TRBV15 and TRBJ2-1; possibly TRBD1 for D (5 bases). There are 14 residues in the CDR3. V shed 6 bases and J shed 6 bases, with 15 bases lying between them. The germline V gene encodes CDR1 LNHNV and CDR2 YYDKDF (reference sequence). This chain's CDR3 is CATSGGAPRNEQFF. CDR3 DNA: TGTGCCACCAGTGGTGGGGCTCCCCGCAATGAGCAGTTCTTC.

The V call is TRBV5-1, the J call TRBJ2-7, with D possibly matching TRBD1 (5 bases). The CDR3 contains 14 residues. Germline-derived CDR1 and CDR2 are SGHRS and YFSETQ. The ends were cut back, 0 bases at V and 2 bases at J, with 9 bases in the middle. The CDR3 loop is CASSLDSRAYEQYV. The CDR3 nucleotides read TGCGCCAGCAGCTTGGATAGCAGGGCCTACGAGCAGTACGTC.

There are a few counts of this clonotype. J is TRBJ2-7 and V is TRBV2; D is undetermined. Germline V gene data show CDR1 as SNHLY and CDR2 as FYNNEI. CDR3 size: 14 residues. The V and J ends lost 4 bases and 3 bases respectively, with 13 bases between them. CDR3 loop: CASSASRFDYEQYV. The CDR3 DNA is TGTGCCAGCAGTGCGTCGCGGTTCGACTACGAGCAGTACGTC.

The chain combines TRBV9 with TRBJ2-3, with D possibly being TRBD1 (6 bases). V lost 2 bases to trimming and J lost 4 bases, with 11 bases between them. The germline V gene encodes CDR1 SGDLS and CDR2 YYNGEE. This CDR3 is built from 14 residues. The CDR3 DNA reads TGTGCCAGCAGCGTGAGGGGGTTGCCAGATACGCAGTATTTT. Amino acids: CASSVRGLPDTQYF.

This clonotype was counted at least ten times. The rearrangement joins TRBV20-1 to TRBJ1-5; D uncertain. In germline, CDR1 is DFQATT, CDR2 SNEGSKA (reference sequence). The CDR3 loop spans 12 amino acids. Trimming cost V 6 bases and J 7 bases, with 13 bases left between them. CDR3 residues: CSAKAADQPQHF. CDR3 DNA: TGCAGTGCAAAGGCGGCAGACCAGCCCCAGCATTTT.

This clonotype has just a few counts. The rearrangement links TRBV7-4 to TRBJ1-5, with D maybe TRBD1 (6 bases). V was trimmed by 7 bases and J by 3 bases, leaving 19 bases between them. Germline lookup yields CDR1 SGHVT and CDR2 SQSDAQ. This CDR3 region has 16 residues. The CDR3 DNA reads as TGTGCCAGCACCCTTGTACGGGACATGGACAATCAGCCCCAGCATTTT. Protein sequence: CASTLVRDMDNQPQHF.

This clonotype was observed a few times. V and J are TRBV4-1 and TRBJ2-7; TRBD2 matches at 14 bases. This CDR3 region has 17 residues. CDR1 and CDR2 from the germline V gene are MGHRA and YSYEKL. The junction had 5 bases not matched to a gene; V was cut back by 0 bases and J by 4 bases. CDR3 region: CASSQEPGTSGSYEQYF. The CDR3 region has the DNA TGCGCCAGCAGCCAAGAGCCCGGGACTAGCGGGAGTTACGAGCAGTACTTC.

The chain joins TRBV2 to TRBJ2-1; TRBD1 is a possible D gene (5 bases). The V end lost 7 bases, the J end lost 3 bases, and 13 bases lay between the germline ends. The CDR3 totals 14 residues. In germline, CDR1 is SNHLY, CDR2 FYNNEI. In nucleotides, the CDR3 is TGTGCCAGCATATGGACACTTCTCTACAATGAGCAGTTCTTC. This codes for CASIWTLLYNEQFF.

This clonotype appeared many times. This rearrangement joins TRBV6-1 to TRBJ1-1; D gene unclear. CDR3 size: 14 residues. Per germline, CDR1 MNHNS and CDR2 SASEGT. Trimming shortened V by 6 bases and J by 4 bases, and 15 bases separated the two germline ends. The CDR3 DNA sequence: TGTGCCAGCAGGACCCAACAAGTTAGCACTGAAGCTTTCTTT. This codes for CASRTQQVSTEAFF.

The chain links TRBV5-1 to TRBJ2-1; D may be TRBD1 (8 bases). V was cut by 2 bases and J by 8 bases, with 14 bases left in between. The germline gives CDR1 SGHRS, CDR2 YFSETQ. CDR3 length equals 14 residues. As DNA, the CDR3 is TGCGCCAGCAGCTTTGACAGGGGAGGGTATGAGCAGTTCTTC. Protein: CASSFDRGGYEQFF.

This chain connects TRBV7-6 to TRBJ2-7, with D possibly being TRBD2 (5 bases). The germline V gene encodes CDR1 SGHVS and CDR2 FNYEAQ. The CDR3 is 14 amino acids. V lost 5 bases to trimming and J lost 2 bases, with 13 bases between them. The CDR3 DNA reads as TGTGCCAGCAGCCCTGGCGACGGGACCTACGAGCAGTACTTC. Protein product: CASSPGDGTYEQYF.

There are many counts of this clonotype. This chain joins TRBV24-1 and TRBJ2-1, with D possibly being TRBD2 (6 bases). V lost 3 bases to trimming and J lost 7 bases, with 18 bases between them. The CDR3 extends over 16 amino acids. CDR1 is KGHDR, CDR2 SFDVKD, per germline. The CDR3 bases are TGTGCCACCAGTGATCCTCAGGGACTCCGAAGTAATGAGCAGTTCTTC. Protein: CATSDPQGLRSNEQFF.

The genes are TRBV5-1 and TRBJ1-2, with 9 nucleotides matching TRBD1. The J segment lost 4 bases and the V segment lost 6 bases, leaving 7 bases of the junction unmatched. Germline CDR1 reads SGHRS; CDR2 reads YFSETQ. There are 14 residues in the CDR3. CDR3 coding DNA: TGCGCCAGCACCCCCGGGACAGGGATCTATGGCTACACCTTC. Amino acids: CASTPGTGIYGYTF.

The gene calls are TRBV11-2 and TRBJ2-3; a weak D match, TRBD2 (6 bases). V was cut by 0 bases and J by 6 bases, with 19 bases left in between. This CDR3 spans 17 amino acids. Germline V gene lookup returns CDR1 SGHAT and CDR2 FQNNGV. The CDR3: CASSLDLVGGLGDTQYF. CDR3 nucleotide sequence: TGTGCCAGCAGCTTAGATCTGGTTGGAGGGCTCGGGGATACGCAGTATTTT.